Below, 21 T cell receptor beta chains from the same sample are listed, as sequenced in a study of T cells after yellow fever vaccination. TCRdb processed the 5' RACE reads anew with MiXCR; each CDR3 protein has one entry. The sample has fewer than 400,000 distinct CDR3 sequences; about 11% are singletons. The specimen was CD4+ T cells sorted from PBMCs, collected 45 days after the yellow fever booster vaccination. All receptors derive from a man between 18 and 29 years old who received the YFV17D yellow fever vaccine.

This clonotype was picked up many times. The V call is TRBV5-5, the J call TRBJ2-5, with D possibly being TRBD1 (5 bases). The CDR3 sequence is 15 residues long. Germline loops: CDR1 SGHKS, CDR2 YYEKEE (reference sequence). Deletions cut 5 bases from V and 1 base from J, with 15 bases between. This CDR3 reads CASSPLVGAQETQYF. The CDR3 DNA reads TGTGCCAGCAGTCCCCTTGTAGGGGCCCAAGAGACCCAGTACTTC.

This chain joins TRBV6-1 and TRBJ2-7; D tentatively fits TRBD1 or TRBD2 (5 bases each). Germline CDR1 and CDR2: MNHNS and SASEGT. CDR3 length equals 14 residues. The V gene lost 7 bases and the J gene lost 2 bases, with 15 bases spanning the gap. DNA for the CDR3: TGTGCCAGCACCCCGGGACCCCATACCTACGAGCAGTACGTC. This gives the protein CASTPGPHTYEQYV.

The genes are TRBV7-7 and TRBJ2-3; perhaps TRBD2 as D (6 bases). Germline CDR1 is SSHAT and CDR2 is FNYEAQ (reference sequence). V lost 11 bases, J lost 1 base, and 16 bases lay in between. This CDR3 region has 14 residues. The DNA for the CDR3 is TGTGCCGTCGGAACGGGACTGGGCACAGATACGCAGTATTTT. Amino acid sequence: CAVGTGLGTDTQYF.

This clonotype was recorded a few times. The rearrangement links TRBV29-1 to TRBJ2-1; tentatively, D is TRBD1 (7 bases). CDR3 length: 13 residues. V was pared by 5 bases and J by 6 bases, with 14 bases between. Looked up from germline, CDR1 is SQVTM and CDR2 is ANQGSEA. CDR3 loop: CSVRPGGINEQFF. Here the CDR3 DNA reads TGCAGCGTTCGGCCAGGGGGGATCAATGAGCAGTTCTTC.

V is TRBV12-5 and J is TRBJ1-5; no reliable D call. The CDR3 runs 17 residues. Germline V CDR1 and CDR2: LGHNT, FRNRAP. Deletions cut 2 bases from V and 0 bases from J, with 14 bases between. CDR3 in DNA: TGTGCTAGTGGTTTGTCCCTATCGTCCTATAGCAATCAGCCCCAGCATTTT. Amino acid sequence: CASGLSLSSYSNQPQHF.

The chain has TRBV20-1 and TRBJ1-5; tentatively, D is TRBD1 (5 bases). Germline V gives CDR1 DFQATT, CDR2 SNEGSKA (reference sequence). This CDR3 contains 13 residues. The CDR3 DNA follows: TGCAGCCCTGCCAGGGATAGCAATCAGCCCCAGCATTTT. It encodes CSPARDSNQPQHF.

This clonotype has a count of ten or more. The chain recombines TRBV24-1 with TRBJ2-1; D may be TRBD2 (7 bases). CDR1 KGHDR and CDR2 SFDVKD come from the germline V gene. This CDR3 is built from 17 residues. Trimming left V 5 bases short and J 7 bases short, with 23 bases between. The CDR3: CATSGPTGGPRGNEQFF. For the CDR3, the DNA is TGTGCCACCAGTGGTCCCACGGGGGGCCCTCGGGGGAATGAGCAGTTCTTC.

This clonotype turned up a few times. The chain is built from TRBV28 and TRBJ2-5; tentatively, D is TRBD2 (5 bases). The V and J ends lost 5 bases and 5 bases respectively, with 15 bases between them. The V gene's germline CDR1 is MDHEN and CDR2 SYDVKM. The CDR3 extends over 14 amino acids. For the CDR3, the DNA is TGTGCCAGCAGTCAGGCGGGTGGGTTCGAGACCCAGTACTTC. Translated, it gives CASSQAGGFETQYF.

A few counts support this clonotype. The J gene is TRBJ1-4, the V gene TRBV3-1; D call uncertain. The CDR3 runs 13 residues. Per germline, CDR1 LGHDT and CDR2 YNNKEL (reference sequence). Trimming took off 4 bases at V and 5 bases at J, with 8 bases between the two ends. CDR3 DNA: TGTGCCAGCAGCCTGACGGAGAATGAAAAACTGTTTTTT. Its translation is CASSLTENEKLFF.

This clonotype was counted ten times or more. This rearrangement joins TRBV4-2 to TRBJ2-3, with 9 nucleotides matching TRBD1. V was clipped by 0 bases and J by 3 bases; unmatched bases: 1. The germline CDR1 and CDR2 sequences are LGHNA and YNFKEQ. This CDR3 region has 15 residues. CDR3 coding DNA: TGTGCCAGCAGCCAAGATGGACAGGGGACAGATACGCAGTATTTT. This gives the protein CASSQDGQGTDTQYF.

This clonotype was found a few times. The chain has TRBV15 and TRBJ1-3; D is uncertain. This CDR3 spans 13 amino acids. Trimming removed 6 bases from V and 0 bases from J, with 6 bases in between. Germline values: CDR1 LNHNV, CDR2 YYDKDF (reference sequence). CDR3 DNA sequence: TGTGCCACCAGTCAGTTCTCTGGAAACACCATATATTTT. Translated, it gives CATSQFSGNTIYF.

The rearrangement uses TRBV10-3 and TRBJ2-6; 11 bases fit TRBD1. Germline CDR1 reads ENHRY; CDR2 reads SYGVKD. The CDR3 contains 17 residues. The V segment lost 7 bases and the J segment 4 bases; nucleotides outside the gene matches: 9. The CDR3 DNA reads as TGTGCCATCAAAGGCGGACAGGGGGCGCGAGGGGCCAACGTCCTGACTTTC. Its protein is CAIKGGQGARGANVLTF.

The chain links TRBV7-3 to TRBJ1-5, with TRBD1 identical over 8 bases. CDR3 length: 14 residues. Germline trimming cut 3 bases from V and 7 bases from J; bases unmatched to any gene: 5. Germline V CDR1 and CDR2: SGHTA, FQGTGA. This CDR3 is CASSLTGDGQPQHF. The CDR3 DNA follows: TGTGCCAGCAGCTTGACAGGGGACGGGCAGCCCCAGCATTTT. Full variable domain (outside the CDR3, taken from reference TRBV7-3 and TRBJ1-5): GAGVSQTPSNKVTEKGKYVELRCDPISGHTALYWYRQSLGQGPEFLIYFQGTGAADDSGLPNDRFFAVRPEGSVSTLKIQRTERGDSAVYLCASSLTGDGQPQHFGDGTRLSIL.

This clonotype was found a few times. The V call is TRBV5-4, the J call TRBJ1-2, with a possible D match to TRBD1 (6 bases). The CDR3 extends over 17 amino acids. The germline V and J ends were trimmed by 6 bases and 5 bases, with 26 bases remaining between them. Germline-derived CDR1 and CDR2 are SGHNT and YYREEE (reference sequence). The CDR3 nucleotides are TGTGCCAGCACCAGAACACAGGGCAGGGAATTAACTTATGGCTACACCTTC. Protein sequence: CASTRTQGRELTYGYTF.

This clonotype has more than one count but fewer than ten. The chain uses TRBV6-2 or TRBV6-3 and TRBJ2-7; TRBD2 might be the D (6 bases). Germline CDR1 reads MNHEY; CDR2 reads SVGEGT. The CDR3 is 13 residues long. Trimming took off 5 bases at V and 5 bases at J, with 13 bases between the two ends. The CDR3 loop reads CASSNWAGNEQYV. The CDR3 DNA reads TGTGCCAGCAGTAACTGGGCGGGAAACGAGCAGTACGTC.

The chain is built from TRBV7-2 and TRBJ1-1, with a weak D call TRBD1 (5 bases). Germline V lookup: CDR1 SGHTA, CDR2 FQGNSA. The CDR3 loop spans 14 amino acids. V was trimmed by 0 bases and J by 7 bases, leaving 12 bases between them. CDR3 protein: CASSLAGPGGEAFF. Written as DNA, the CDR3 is TGTGCCAGCAGCTTAGCGGGGCCTGGGGGTGAAGCTTTCTTT. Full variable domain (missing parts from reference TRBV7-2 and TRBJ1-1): GAGVSQSPSNKVTEKGKDVELRCDPISGHTALYWYRQSLGQGLEFLIYFQGNSAPDKSGLPSDRFSAERTGGSVSTLTIQRTQQEDSAVYLCASSLAGPGGEAFFGQGTRLTVV.

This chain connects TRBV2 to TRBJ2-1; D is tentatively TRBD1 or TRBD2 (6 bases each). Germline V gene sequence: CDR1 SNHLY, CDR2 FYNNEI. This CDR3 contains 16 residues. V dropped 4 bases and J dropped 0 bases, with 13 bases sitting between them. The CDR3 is CASSVFGGRSYNEQFF. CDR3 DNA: TGTGCCAGCAGTGTTTTCGGGGGCCGCTCCTACAATGAGCAGTTCTTC.

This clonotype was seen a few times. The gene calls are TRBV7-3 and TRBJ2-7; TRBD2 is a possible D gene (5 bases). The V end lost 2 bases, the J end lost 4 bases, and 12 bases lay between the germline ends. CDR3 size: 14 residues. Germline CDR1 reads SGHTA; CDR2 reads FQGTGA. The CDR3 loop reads CASSLGGLGYEQYF. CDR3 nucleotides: TGTGCCAGCAGCTTAGGAGGATTAGGTTACGAGCAGTACTTC.

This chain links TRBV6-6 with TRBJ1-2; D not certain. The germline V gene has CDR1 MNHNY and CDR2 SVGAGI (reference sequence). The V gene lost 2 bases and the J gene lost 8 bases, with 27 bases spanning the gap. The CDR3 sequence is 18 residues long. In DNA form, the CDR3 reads TGTGCCAGCAGTTACAGCGGCCAGAACGACCGCCCTTTGGAGGGCTACACCTTC. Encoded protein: CASSYSGQNDRPLEGYTF.

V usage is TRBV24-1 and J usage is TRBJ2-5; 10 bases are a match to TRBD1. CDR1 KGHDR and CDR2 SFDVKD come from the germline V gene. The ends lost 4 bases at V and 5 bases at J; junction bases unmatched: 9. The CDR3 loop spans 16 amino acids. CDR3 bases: TGTGCCACCAGTGACACTGACAGGGGGCGAGCGGAGACCCAGTACTTC. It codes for CATSDTDRGRAETQYF.

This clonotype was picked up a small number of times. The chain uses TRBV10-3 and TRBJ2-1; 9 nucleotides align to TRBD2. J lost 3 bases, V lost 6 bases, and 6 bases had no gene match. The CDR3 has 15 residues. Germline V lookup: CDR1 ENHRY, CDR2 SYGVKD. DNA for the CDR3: TGTGCCATCAGAAGCAGCGGGGGGCACTACAATGAGCAGTTCTTC. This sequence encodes CAIRSSGGHYNEQFF.